This is a list of T cell receptor beta chains from one sample in a study of CD8+ T cells in alopecia areata. Clones were read by immunoSEQ multiplex PCR, and TCRdb kept only the in-frame ones, dropping some. The sample consists of about 110,000 clones, around 59% of them appearing once. The sample taken for sequencing was CD8+ T cells sorted from blood. Receptors originate from a human donor in good health. Both conserved end residues are part of each CDR3. D genes are given only for firm matches. Not every row has a clone size; where given, it reads once, few, many or a size class.

d_gene	v_gene	abundance	j_gene	CDR3nt	CDR3aa
NA	TRBV13	NA	TRBJ2-3	TGTGCCAGCAGCTTAGGGTCCAGCGTAGATACGCAGTATTTT	CASSLGSSVDTQYF
NA	TRBV5-6	few	TRBJ1-1	TGTGCCAGCAGCTTGACGGGGTCTGAAGCTTTCTTT	CASSLTGSEAFF
NA	TRBV2	NA	TRBJ1-2	TGTGCCAGCAGTGACGTACTAACAAACTATGGCTACACCTTC	CASSDVLTNYGYTF
NA	TRBV28	NA	TRBJ1-2	TGTGCCAGCAGTTTATCTATCGGCAGGACCCCCTACACCTTC	CASSLSIGRTPYTF
NA	TRBV5-1	NA	TRBJ2-2	TGCGCCAGCAGCTTGGACAACACCGGGGAGCTGCTTTTT	CASSLDNTGELLF
NA	TRBV7-9	NA	TRBJ2-7	TGTGCCAGCAGCTTGGTAACCTACGAGCAGTACTTC	CASSLVTYEQYF
NA	TRBV29-1	NA	TRBJ2-3	TGCAGCGTTGAACCTAAAGGACAGAGCACAGATACGCAGTATTTT	CSVEPKGQSTDTQYF
NA	TRBV18	few	TRBJ1-2	TGTGCCAGCTCACCGTCAGGACACCCTAAGTTCGGCTACACCTTC	CASSPSGHPKFGYTF
NA	TRBV4-1	many	TRBJ2-7	TGCGCCAGCAGCCACTCTGGGTCAGCCGATTACGAGCAGTACTTC	CASSHSGSADYEQYF
NA	TRBV7-9	once	TRBJ1-1	TGTGCCAGCTGCTGGACAGAAAACACTGAAGCTTTCTTT	CASCWTENTEAFF
NA	TRBV29-1	few	TRBJ2-5	TGCAGCGTTCGTGGGGGGGCCGAGACCCAGTACTTC	CSVRGGAETQYF
TRBD2	TRBV10-2	few	TRBJ2-1	TGCGCCAGCGGGATTGAGCGGGGGATTGGCAATGAGCAGTTCTTC	CASGIERGIGNEQFF
NA	TRBV4-1	NA	TRBJ2-5	TGCGCCAGCAGCCAACTATGGGACTTTCAAGAGACCCAGTACTTC	CASSQLWDFQETQYF
NA	TRBV25-1	NA	TRBJ2-1	TGTGCCAGCAGTGAGACCGGAGGCAATGAGCAGTTCTTC	CASSETGGNEQFF
NA	TRBV29-1	NA	TRBJ2-7	TGCAGCGTTGAAGAACTCGGCGAGCAGTACTTC	CSVEELGEQYF
TRBD1	TRBV13	NA	TRBJ2-7	TGTGCCAGCAGCTCGAAAGACAGGGGCTACGAGCAGTACTTC	CASSSKDRGYEQYF
TRBD1	TRBV9	NA	TRBJ1-2	TGTGCCAGCAGCCCGACCTCCTCGATACAGGGGACCTATGGCTACACCTTC	CASSPTSSIQGTYGYTF
NA	TRBV5-1	once	TRBJ2-5	TGCGCCAGCAGCGTGGCTAGCAGTCGGGGGTTAGAGACCCAGTACTTC	CASSVASSRGLETQYF
TRBD1	TRBV10-3	NA	TRBJ2-7	TGTGCCATGGGACAGGGTCCCTCCTACGAGCAGTACTTC	CAMGQGPSYEQYF
TRBD1	TRBV7-8	NA	TRBJ1-2	TGTGCCAGCAGCTTGACAGGGGGCAACTATGGCTACACCTTC	CASSLTGGNYGYTF
NA	TRBV29-1	few	TRBJ2-5	TGCAGCGTTTACCAAGAGACCCAGTACTTC	CSVYQETQYF
TRBD2	TRBV2	NA	TRBJ2-3	TGTGCCAGCAGTTTTGCGGGGGGGACAGATACGCAGTATTTT	CASSFAGGTDTQYF
NA	TRBV5-6	few	TRBJ2-1	TGTGCCAGCAGCTTGGGGGCTGGTTCCTACAATGAGCAGTTCTTC	CASSLGAGSYNEQFF
TRBD2	TRBV2	NA	TRBJ2-7	TGTGCCGTAACTAGCGGGTCGATGTACGAGCAGTACTTC	CAVTSGSMYEQYF
NA	TRBV29-1	few	TRBJ2-1	TGCAGCGTCCTTGGGGGGTCACACTATGAGCAGTTCTTC	CSVLGGSHYEQFF
NA	TRBV13	NA	TRBJ1-2	TGTGCCAGCAGCCCACCGATCGCAACAGCTAACTATGGCTACACCTTC	CASSPPIATANYGYTF
NA	TRBV10-3	NA	TRBJ2-5	TGTGCCACTCTAGGTGCCGAGACCCAGTACTTC	CATLGAETQYF
NA	TRBV19	few	TRBJ2-3	TGTGCCAGTAGTATTACCAGGGCCACAGATACGCAGTATTTT	CASSITRATDTQYF
NA	TRBV7-6	NA	TRBJ2-5	TGTGCCAGCAGCTTAGGGCAAGAGACCCAGTACTTC	CASSLGQETQYF
NA	TRBV19	few	TRBJ1-6	TGTGCCAGTATGCGGGGGATGAATTCACCCCTCCACTTT	CASMRGMNSPLHF
TRBD2	TRBV30	once	TRBJ2-3	TGTGCCTCTGCGGGGGGGTTTGTCACAGATACGCAGTATTTT	CASAGGFVTDTQYF
TRBD2	TRBV13	few	TRBJ2-1	TGTGCCAGCAGCTTTAGTAGCGGGGGCTACAATGAGCAGTTCTTC	CASSFSSGGYNEQFF
TRBD2	TRBV4-1	NA	TRBJ2-7	TGCGCCAGCAGCCAAGACTCCGGGACTAGCGGTTACGAGCAGTACTTC	CASSQDSGTSGYEQYF
NA	TRBV6-5	NA	TRBJ1-1	TGTGCCAGCAGTTACTCGACCTGGGGCACTGAAGCTTTCTTT	CASSYSTWGTEAFF
TRBD1	TRBV27	NA	TRBJ1-1	TGTGCCAGCAGTTTGCGACAGGGGGACGAAGCTTTCTTT	CASSLRQGDEAFF
TRBD2	TRBV29-1	NA	TRBJ2-1	TGCAGCGCCGGAGGGGAGCTAGCGGGGGGGCTTTACAATGAGCAGTTCTTC	CSAGGELAGGLYNEQFF
NA	TRBV29-1	NA	TRBJ1-2	TGCAGCGTTGAAGATCGGGCCTGGGGCTACACCTTC	CSVEDRAWGYTF
TRBD1	TRBV2	few	TRBJ1-5	TGTGCCAGCAGAGCCGGGACAGGCGTTTCGGGGCAGCCCCAGCATTTT	CASRAGTGVSGQPQHF
NA	TRBV2	NA	TRBJ1-1	TGTGCCAGCAGGACTCAAGAATACACTGAAGCTTTCTTT	CASRTQEYTEAFF
TRBD2	TRBV9	NA	TRBJ2-3	TGTGCCAGCAGCGTCGGGACTAGTCCCACAGATACGCAGTATTTT	CASSVGTSPTDTQYF
NA	TRBV7-2	few	TRBJ2-5	TGTGCCAGCAGCCGATACCGCTGGGGGGCCAACCAAGAGACCCAGTACTTC	CASSRYRWGANQETQYF
NA	TRBV4-3	NA	TRBJ2-1	TGCGCCAGCAGCCAAGGTGATATGGGCTATGAGCAGTTCTTC	CASSQGDMGYEQFF
NA	TRBV28	NA	TRBJ2-7	TGTGCCAGCAGTTCCGGGGGCTACGAGCAGTACTTC	CASSSGGYEQYF
NA	TRBV4-1	few	TRBJ1-1	TGCGCCAGCAGCCAAGAGGGGCAGGGAGCCCTATACCGCGGGAACACTGAAGCTTTCTTT	CASSQEGQGALYRGNTEAFF
NA	TRBV5-6	NA	TRBJ2-7	TGTGCCAGCAGCGCGGGACAGTACGAGCAGTACTTC	CASSAGQYEQYF
NA	TRBV5-6	NA	TRBJ1-1	TGTGCCAGCAGCTTGGGCGAAAACACTGAAGCTTTCTTT	CASSLGENTEAFF
NA	TRBV7-8	NA	TRBJ2-5	TGTGCCAGCAGCTGGGTTCTAGGAGGTGGGCAACAAGAGACCCAGTACTTC	CASSWVLGGGQQETQYF
NA	TRBV5-1	NA	TRBJ2-2	TGCGCCAGCAGCTTTATCGGGGTGAACACCGGGGAGCTGTTTTTT	CASSFIGVNTGELFF